Shown below are 15 T cell receptor beta chains from a single sample sequenced in a study of shared clonotypes between healthy human individuals. The method was immunoSEQ multiplex PCR; TCRdb's version includes in-frame clones alone and lacks a portion of them. The sample has about 2,100,000 clones, 85% to 95% seen once. CD8 cells regarded as naive lacked CD45RO, were positively chosen for CCR7, and omitted terminally differentiated effector memory CD45RA+ cells. The sequenced sample was naive CD8+ T cells from PBMCs. The receptors shown here come from a young man in good health. Some clones in this sample may be carry-over from other donors' samples.

The V call is TRBV15, the J call TRBJ1-5, with TRBD1 matching over 10 bases. V lost 5 bases, J lost 6 bases, and 7 bases stayed unmatched. CDR1 is LNHNV and CDR2 is YYDKDF in the germline V gene (reference sequence). The CDR3 has 15 amino acids. The CDR3 nucleotides read TGTGCCACCAGCCCGACAGGGGGCCGTGGTCAGCCCCAGCATTTT. Its translation is CATSPTGGRGQPQHF.

V is TRBV27 and J is TRBJ1-2; 10 nucleotides line up with TRBD1. CDR1 is MNHEY and CDR2 is SMNVEV in the germline V gene (reference sequence). CDR3 length: 14 amino acids. The ends lost 5 bases at V and 6 bases at J; junction bases unmatched: 6. This chain's CDR3 is CASSPLGTGDGYTF. In DNA, the CDR3 is TGTGCCAGCAGTCCGCTCGGGACAGGGGATGGCTACACCTTC.

V and J are TRBV4-3 and TRBJ2-2; maybe TRBD1 (5 bases). CDR1 LGHNA and CDR2 YSLEER come from the germline V gene. The CDR3 runs to 16 residues. Trimming pared 1 base from V and 7 bases from J, leaving 16 bases between. DNA for the CDR3: TGCGCCAGCAGCCAAGGACGGTCCAGGGTTGGCGGGGAGCTGTTTTTT. Amino acid sequence: CASSQGRSRVGGELFF.

J is TRBJ1-1 and V is TRBV6-5, with a tentative D call TRBD1 (5 bases). This CDR3 has 12 amino acids. V gave up 8 bases and J gave up 4 bases, with 11 bases separating them. Germline V gene sequence: CDR1 MNHEY, CDR2 SVGAGI. This chain's CDR3 is CASQGWGTEAFF. Here the CDR3 DNA reads TGTGCCAGCCAGGGTTGGGGCACTGAAGCTTTCTTT.

V usage is TRBV27 and J usage is TRBJ2-5; no definite D call. V was trimmed by 0 bases and J by 3 bases, leaving 23 bases between them. Germline CDR1 MNHEY, CDR2 SMNVEV (reference sequence). CDR3 size: 19 residues. The CDR3 protein is CASSLSAYPTARTKETQYF. The CDR3 DNA reads TGTGCCAGCAGTTTATCAGCCTATCCCACCGCTAGAACGAAAGAGACCCAGTACTTC.

V gene TRBV27 combines with J gene TRBJ1-2; 8 nucleotides agree with TRBD1. Germline CDR1 and CDR2: MNHEY and SMNVEV (reference sequence). The CDR3 runs 14 residues. Germline trimming cut 5 bases from V and 1 base from J; bases unmatched to any gene: 3. CDR3 sequence (DNA): TGTGCCAGCAGTCACGACAGGGGTAACTATGGCTACACCTTC. Amino acid sequence: CASSHDRGNYGYTF.

The V gene is TRBV7-9, the J gene TRBJ2-5; 8 bases line up with TRBD1. The CDR3 has 16 amino acids. The junction had 7 bases not matched to a gene; V was cut back by 0 bases and J by 4 bases. Germline loops: CDR1 SEHNR, CDR2 FQNEAQ (reference sequence). CDR3: CASSLAVTGVGETQYF. DNA of the CDR3: TGTGCCAGCAGCTTAGCGGTGACAGGGGTTGGAGAGACCCAGTACTTC.

V and J are TRBV28 and TRBJ2-2; 7 nucleotides align to TRBD2. There are 17 residues in the CDR3. Germline CDR1 reads MDHEN; CDR2 reads SYDVKM. Germline trimming cut 6 bases from V and 5 bases from J; bases unmatched to any gene: 15. The CDR3 bases are TGTGCCAGCAGCTTAGCGGGCGTGGTCCCCCGGACCGGGGAGCTGTTTTTT. It yields the protein CASSLAGVVPRTGELFF.

V gene TRBV6-4 combines with J gene TRBJ2-3; 8 bases are a match to TRBD2. Germline assignment: CDR1 MRHNA and CDR2 SNTAGT. The CDR3 contains 16 residues. Trimming removed 4 bases from V and 3 bases from J; junction bases left unmatched: 9. This CDR3 reads CASSASAAGATDTQYF. The CDR3 DNA reads TGTGCCAGCAGTGCTTCCGCAGCGGGAGCAACAGATACGCAGTATTTT.

The CDR3 sequence: CASSEGTGGAGANVLTF. CDR3 DNA sequence: TGCGCCAGCAGCGAGGGGACAGGGGGCGCTGGGGCCAACGTCCTGACTTTC. The chain recombines TRBV5-1 with TRBJ2-6, with 12 bases lining up with TRBD1. V gave up 4 bases and J gave up 2 bases; unmatched junction bases: 4. The germline V gene encodes CDR1 SGHRS and CDR2 YFSETQ. The CDR3 totals 17 residues.

The chain couples TRBV9 to TRBJ2-7; 10 bases map to TRBD2. J was trimmed by 5 bases and V by 4 bases; bases with no gene match: 6. Germline V gene lookup returns CDR1 SGDLS and CDR2 YYNGEE. The CDR3 loop spans 14 amino acids. In DNA form, the CDR3 reads TGTGCCAGCAGCATCGCTAGCGGGAGCCACGAGCAGTACTTC. Amino acids: CASSIASGSHEQYF.

The chain uses TRBV28 and TRBJ2-7, with a possible D match to TRBD1 (5 bases). Trimming cost V 3 bases and J 3 bases, with 15 bases left between them. Germline V gene data show CDR1 as MDHEN and CDR2 as SYDVKM. CDR3 length equals 15 residues. CDR3 in amino acids: CASSLWQGVFYEQYF. For the CDR3, the DNA is TGTGCCAGCAGTTTGTGGCAGGGCGTATTCTACGAGCAGTACTTC.

As to this clone: Other DNA sequences in this specimen translate into the identical CDR3. The chain joins TRBV27 to TRBJ2-2, with D unclear. Germline V gene lookup returns CDR1 MNHEY and CDR2 SMNVEV (reference sequence). CDR3 length: 14 residues. With 2 bases removed from V and 0 bases from J, the gap between germline ends came to 4 bases. The DNA of the CDR3 is TGTGCCAGCAGTTTAATACCGAACACCGGGGAGCTGTTTTTT. This encodes CASSLIPNTGELFF.

This chain links TRBV4-1 with TRBJ2-1, with D possibly being TRBD2 (6 bases). This CDR3 is 16 amino acids long. The germline V gene has CDR1 MGHRA and CDR2 YSYEKL. The V and J ends lost 1 base and 0 bases respectively, with 10 bases between them. The CDR3 bases are TGCGCCAGCAGCCAAGCGTGGGGACTCTCCTACAATGAGCAGTTCTTC. This sequence encodes CASSQAWGLSYNEQFF.

The CDR3: CASSPPIYGNTDTQYF. CDR3 DNA: TGTGCCAGCTCACCACCCATTTACGGAAATACAGATACGCAGTATTTT. This chain links TRBV18 with TRBJ2-3; unclear D gene. Trimming took 0 bases from V and 3 from J, leaving 13 bases between them. This CDR3 contains 16 residues. The germline CDR1 and CDR2 sequences are KGHSH and LQKENI.